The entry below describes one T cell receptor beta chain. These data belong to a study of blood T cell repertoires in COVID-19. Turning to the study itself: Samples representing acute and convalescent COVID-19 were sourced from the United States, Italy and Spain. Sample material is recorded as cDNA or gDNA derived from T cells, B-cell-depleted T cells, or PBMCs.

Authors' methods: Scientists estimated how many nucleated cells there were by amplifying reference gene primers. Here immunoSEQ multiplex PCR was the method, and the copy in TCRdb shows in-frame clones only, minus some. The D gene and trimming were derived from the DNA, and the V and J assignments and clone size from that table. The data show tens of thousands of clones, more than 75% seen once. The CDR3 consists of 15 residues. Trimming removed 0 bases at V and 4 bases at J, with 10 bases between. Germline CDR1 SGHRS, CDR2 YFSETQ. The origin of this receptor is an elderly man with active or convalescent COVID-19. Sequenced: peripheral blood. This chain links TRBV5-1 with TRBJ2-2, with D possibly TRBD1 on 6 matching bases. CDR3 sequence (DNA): TGCGCCAGCAGCTTGGGGCAGGGGCCCACCGGGGAGCTGTTTTTT. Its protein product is CASSLGQGPTGELFF.